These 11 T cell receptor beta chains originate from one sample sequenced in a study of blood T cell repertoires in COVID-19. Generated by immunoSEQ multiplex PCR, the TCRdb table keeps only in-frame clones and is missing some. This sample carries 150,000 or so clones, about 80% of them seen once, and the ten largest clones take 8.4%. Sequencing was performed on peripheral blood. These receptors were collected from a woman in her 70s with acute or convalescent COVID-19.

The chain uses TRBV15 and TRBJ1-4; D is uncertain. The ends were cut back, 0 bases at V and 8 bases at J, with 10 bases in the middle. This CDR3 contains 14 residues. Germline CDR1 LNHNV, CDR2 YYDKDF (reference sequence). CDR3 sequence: CATSRESGREKLFF. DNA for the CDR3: TGTGCCACCAGCAGAGAGTCTGGCAGAGAAAAACTGTTTTTT.

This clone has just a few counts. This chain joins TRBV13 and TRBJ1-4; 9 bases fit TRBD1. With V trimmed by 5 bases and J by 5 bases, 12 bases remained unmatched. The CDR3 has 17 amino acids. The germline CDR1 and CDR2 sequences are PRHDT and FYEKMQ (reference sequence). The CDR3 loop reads CASSPGQGRWGNEKLFF. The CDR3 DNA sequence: TGTGCCAGCAGCCCTGGACAGGGGCGATGGGGAAATGAAAAACTGTTTTTT.

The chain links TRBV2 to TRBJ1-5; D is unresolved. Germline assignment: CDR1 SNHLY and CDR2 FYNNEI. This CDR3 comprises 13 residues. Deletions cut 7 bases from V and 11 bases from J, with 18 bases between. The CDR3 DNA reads TGTGCCAGCAATCAAATGGTGGAGTCGGCCCAGCATTTT. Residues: CASNQMVESAQHF.

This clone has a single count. CDR3 loop: CASSLGQGGWTAFF. As DNA, the CDR3 is TGTGCCAGCAGTTTAGGACAGGGAGGCTGGACAGCTTTCTTT. V is TRBV28 and J is TRBJ1-1, with 8 bases fitting TRBD1. The V and J ends lost 2 bases and 10 bases, in that order; junction bases with no gene match: 9. CDR1 is MDHEN and CDR2 is SYDVKM in the germline V gene. The CDR3 spans 14 residues.

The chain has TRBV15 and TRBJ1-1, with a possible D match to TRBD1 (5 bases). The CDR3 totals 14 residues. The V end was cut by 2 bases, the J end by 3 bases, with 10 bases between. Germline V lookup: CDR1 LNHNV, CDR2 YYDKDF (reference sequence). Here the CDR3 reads CATSRQGQDTEAFF. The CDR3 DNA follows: TGTGCCACCAGCAGACAGGGCCAAGACACTGAAGCTTTCTTT.

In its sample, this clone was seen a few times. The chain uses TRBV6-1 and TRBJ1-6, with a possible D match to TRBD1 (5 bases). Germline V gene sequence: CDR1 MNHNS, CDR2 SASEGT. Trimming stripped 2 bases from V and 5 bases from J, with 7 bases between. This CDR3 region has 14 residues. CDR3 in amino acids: CASSELTDNSPLHF. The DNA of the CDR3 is TGTGCCAGCAGTGAACTGACAGATAATTCACCCCTCCACTTT.

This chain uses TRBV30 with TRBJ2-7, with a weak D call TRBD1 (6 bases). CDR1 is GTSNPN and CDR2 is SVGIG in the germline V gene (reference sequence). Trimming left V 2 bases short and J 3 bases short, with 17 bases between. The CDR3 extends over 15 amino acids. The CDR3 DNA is TGTGCCTGGAGTCTCGGCCAGGGGAAAGTCTACGAGCAGTACTTC. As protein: CAWSLGQGKVYEQYF.

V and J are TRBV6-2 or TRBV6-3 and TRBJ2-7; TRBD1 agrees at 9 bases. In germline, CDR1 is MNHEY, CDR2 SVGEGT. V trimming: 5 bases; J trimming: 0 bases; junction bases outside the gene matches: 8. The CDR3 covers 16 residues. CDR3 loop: CASSIPGTGTSYEQYF. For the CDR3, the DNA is TGTGCCAGCAGTATCCCCGGGACAGGGACCTCCTACGAGCAGTACTTC.

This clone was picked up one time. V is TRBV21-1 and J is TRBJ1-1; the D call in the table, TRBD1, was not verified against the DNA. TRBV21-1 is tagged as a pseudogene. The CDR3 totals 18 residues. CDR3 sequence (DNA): TGTGCCAGCAGCAAAGAGGAGAGGGGGCCTGACATGAACACTGAAGCTTTCTTT. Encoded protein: CASSKEERGPDMNTEAFF.

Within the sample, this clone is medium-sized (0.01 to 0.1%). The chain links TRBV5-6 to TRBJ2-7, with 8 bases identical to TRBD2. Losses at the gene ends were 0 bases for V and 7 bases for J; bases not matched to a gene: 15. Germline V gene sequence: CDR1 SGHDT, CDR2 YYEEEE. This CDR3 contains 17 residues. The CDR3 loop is CASSLDGRAGFRWEQYF. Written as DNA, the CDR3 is TGTGCCAGCAGCTTGGACGGGAGGGCCGGTTTTAGGTGGGAGCAGTACTTC. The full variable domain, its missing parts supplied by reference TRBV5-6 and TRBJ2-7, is DAGVTQSPTHLIKTRGQQVTLRCSPKSGHDTVSWYQQALGQGPQFIFQYYEEEERQRGNFPDRFSGHQFPNYSSELNVNALLLGDSALYLCASSLDGRAGFRWEQYFGPGTRLTVT.

The CDR3, as DNA: TGTGCCAGCAGCTCGATGCCCGGACAGTTTAACACCGGGGAGCTGTTTTTT. This sequence encodes CASSSMPGQFNTGELFF. The chain joins TRBV5-5 to TRBJ2-2; tentative D call: TRBD1 (6 bases). V was shortened by 3 bases and J by 2 bases, with 17 bases between the two germline ends. Germline CDR1 reads SGHKS; CDR2 reads YYEKEE (reference sequence). The CDR3 runs 17 residues. Together with reference TRBV5-5 and TRBJ2-2, the CDR3 gives the full variable domain: DAGVTQSPTHLIKTRGQQVTLRCSPISGHKSVSWYQQVLGQGPQFIFQYYEKEERGRGNFPDRFSARQFPNYSSELNVNALLLGDSALYLCASSSMPGQFNTGELFFGEGSRLTVL.